Sequencing of this T cell receptor (beta chain) was carried out in a study of cytomegalovirus exposure and HLA in healthy donors. Whole-study findings and limits: Reportedly, diagnosis of cytomegalovirus status by the classifier showed high specificity and sensitivity.

PCR involved 60 Vbeta and 13 Jbeta primers. Per the authors' pipeline: A later analysis tallied 87 million or so unique TCR beta chains, 10 million to 12 million of them shared. Generated by immunoSEQ multiplex PCR, the TCRdb table keeps only in-frame clones and is missing some. That table is the source of V, J and clone size, and D and trimming were worked out from the DNA. The repertoire consists of some 130,000 clones, with approximately 89% occurring once and the leading ten covering 6.7%. Worth noting for this clone: Its matching antigen is unknown.

The germline V gene has CDR1 LNHDA and CDR2 SQIVND (reference sequence). This CDR3 contains 12 residues. The ends were cut back, 8 bases at V and 5 bases at J, with 9 bases in the middle. The chain links TRBV19 to TRBJ2-2; a weak D match, TRBD1 (6 bases). The specimen was PBMCs. This receptor was identified in a woman under 40 in good health and CMV-seropositive. The CDR3 DNA reads as TGTGCCAGTGCTCAGGGGACCGGGGAGCTGTTTTTT. Translated, it gives CASAQGTGELFF.